Listed below are T cell receptor beta chains from one sample, sequenced in a study of blood T cells in healthy people across ages. TCRdb recomputed calls from the 5' RACE reads with MiXCR, one row per CDR3 protein. The sample has 550,000 to 600,000 distinct CDR3 sequences, about 25% seen once. Sequencing was performed on blood. The receptors derive from a woman in her 70s in good health. Each CDR3 is given with its conserved first and last residue. D genes are given only for firm matches. For some rows the clone size is stated as once, few or many, or as a class when expanded; others skip it.

few,TRBV3-1,12,NA,TRBJ1-2,TGTGCCAGCAGCCGCTCGATGGACCGCTACACCTTC,CASSRSMDRYTF
NA,TRBV10-3,14,NA,TRBJ2-3,TGTGCCATCAGGGAAGGTCATACGGGAGATACGCAGTATTTT,CAIREGHTGDTQYF
NA,TRBV2,15,NA,TRBJ2-6,TGTGCCAGCAACCGTGTTAGCTCTGGGGCCAACGTCCTGACTTTC,CASNRVSSGANVLTF
NA,TRBV5-1,15,NA,TRBJ2-2,TGCGCCAGCACCAAGATCGGGCCACGGAACGGGGAGCTGTTTTTT,CASTKIGPRNGELFF
many,TRBV6-5,11,NA,TRBJ2-1,TGTGCCAGCAGTTATGGCAATGAGCAGTTCTTC,CASSYGNEQFF
NA,TRBV9,14,NA,TRBJ2-1,TGTGCCAGCAGCAAAGCCGGCAAGAACAATGAGCAGTTCTTC,CASSKAGKNNEQFF
few,TRBV4-2,16,NA,TRBJ2-5,TGTGCCAGCAGCCCGCGAGGAGGGGGGATGCAAGAGACCCAGTACTTC,CASSPRGGGMQETQYF
few,TRBV25-1,12,NA,TRBJ1-1,TGTGCCAGCACTGACAGCAACACTGAAGCTTTCTTT,CASTDSNTEAFF
NA,TRBV12-3/TRBV12-4,13,NA,TRBJ1-2,TGTGCCAGCACCAACGGTCCAGCGAGGGGCTACACCTTC,CASTNGPARGYTF
NA,TRBV4-3,14,NA,TRBJ2-3,TGCGCCAGCCCCATTGGGGTTGGCACAGATACGCAGTATTTT,CASPIGVGTDTQYF